This section outlines one T cell receptor beta chain sequence together with its context. It has no known antigen specificity. These data are taken from a study of cytomegalovirus exposure and HLA in healthy donors (dated by TCRdb to 2015 to 2018). Concerning the study at large: An earlier analysis of several hundred of the donors reported over 250 Gb of sequence data and approximately 120 million unique TCR beta sequences obtained from about 180 million T cells. Along with the roughly 610-subject first cohort, a separate validation cohort of around 120 different subjects was used. The study aimed to test whether cataloging public T cell receptors could reveal signatures of past pathogen exposure. Around 330 gigabases of sequencing data and 70 million to 95 million unique TCR sequences made up an early release that covered several hundred HLA-typed donors. The study combined high-throughput TCR immunosequencing, statistical association of individual TCRs with disease status, and machine learning to predict cytomegalovirus infection status. Both class I and class II loci were covered by HLA typing, at four-digit resolution. The number of donors typed differed by locus, with roughly 620-630 for A, B, C, DRB1 and DQB1, more than 500 for DQA1, 606 for DPA1, and 472 for DPB1. All discovery cohort repertoires had been generated using a single sequencing platform. Among a few hundred genotyped donors of the cohort, an average of 235,054 unique TCR beta nucleotide sequences were sequenced per donor, around a sixth of them non-productive. Four or five DR-DQ haplotypes were handled as single units for association and clustering, since linkage in the cohort was strong. The study profiled the T cell repertoires of 550 to 700 subjects by immunosequencing and related them to cytomegalovirus serostatus. In an earlier analysis of roughly 580 of the donors, high-throughput TCR beta sequencing was used to judge whether each TCR beta V gene segment behaved as functional or pseudogenic. A later analysis re-examined previously published TCR beta repertoires from just over 650 donors and added high-resolution HLA genotyping to investigate patterns of TCR occurrence. Among the roughly 400 genotyped donors, around 81% belonged to the genetic ancestry cluster associated with self-reported Caucasian donors. Rather than drawing on any new phenotypic data, the later analysis identified candidate immune exposures from TCR beta sequences and the way those sequences occurred across donors. Alongside the repertoire data, information on donor age, sex, ethnicity and CMV serostatus was compiled. A later genetic analysis took genome-wide SNP genotypes for about 55% of the 666 donors and used that subset as a discovery cohort. The paper's findings and limits, for the study overall: It was suggested by the authors that the approach could potentially be generalized to other disease states and immunological phenotypes. In vitro tests confirmed that a few of the cytomegalovirus-associated TCR beta chains recognize cytomegalovirus antigens. In a later analysis, the rate of TCR association differed among HLA loci, with DRB1 alleles having the most associated TCRs and HLA-C alleles having the fewest. A later genetic analysis reported fewer N-insertions in productive TCRs among donors in an Asian-associated ancestry cluster than the roughly 700-donor mean. Immune exposure information for the cohort was limited to CMV serostatus. The classifier was reported to diagnose cytomegalovirus status with high specificity and sensitivity in both the original and validation cohorts. V-gene and J-gene trimming of TCR beta chains was associated with a missense DCLRE1C variant in a later genetic analysis, and the association was replicated in an independent cohort. According to a later analysis, most CMV-associated TCR beta chains appeared to be HLA-restricted, and the HLA associations seemed to be driven largely by CMV exposure. Broadly in line with IMGT annotations, most TCR beta V segments showed up in productive rearrangements about 87% or about 30% of the time in an earlier analysis of several hundred of the donors. The study listed approximately 150 TCR beta chains as associated with cytomegalovirus. In this cohort, only TCR beta chains were sequenced, and detectable features were limited by the absence of alpha or paired-chain data. A further reported finding was that TCR beta sequences accurately predicted the HLA-A and HLA-B alleles for most subjects in the first cohort. Most TCR sequences were seen in very few donors, while some public TCRs were found in many individuals. Because counts were too low, seventeen rarely observed V segments, including chromosome 9 orphons, were left out of the earlier analysis of several hundred of the donors. Specific HLA alleles were associated with over 15,000 TCR beta sequences at a false discovery rate of 0.05 in a later analysis. In a later analysis, HLA-associated TCR beta chains were found to be more clonally expanded and to have lower generation probabilities than equally common non-associated chains. Presence/absence analyses assumed roughly uniform sequencing depth across donors, an assumption that may not hold. Strong co-occurrence of HLA alleles, especially DR and DQ, made assigning TCR associations to individual alleles difficult. The sequencing pipeline was judged likely to have produced a cluster of highly shared sequence variants as a technical artifact. Correlated functional status among segregating V segments might be attributable to linkage disequilibrium, but an unknown experimental factor could not be ruled out. Because some donors lacked HLA typing at each locus, the association tests relied only on the typed subset. In a later analysis, several top co-occurrence clusters were reported to appear linked to parvovirus B19, influenza, CMV and Epstein-Barr virus. The 87-base-pair reads could not distinguish some IMGT-functional V segments, including TRBV6-2 and TRBV6-3, so those segments were excluded.

The germline V gene (reference sequence) specifies LNHDA as CDR1 and SQIVND as CDR2. From cysteine to phenylalanine, the CDR3 is 16 amino acids long. Only CDR3 DNA is held: 48 bases, read in frame from base 1. The V end gives up 5 bases and the J end 0 bases, leaving 7 bases in the junction not matched to a gene. The protocol used for the library was the immunoSEQ multiplex PCR assay. For the multiplex PCR, a mixture combining 60 forward primers for TCR Vbeta segments and 13 reverse primers for TCR Jbeta segments was used. The CDR3 region of rearranged TCR beta genes was amplified from genomic DNA by a multiplex PCR assay. Amplified TCR beta libraries were sequenced as 87-base-pair reads on the Illumina HiSeq System. As for the original processing: A later analysis counted tens of millions of unique TCR beta chains across the 650 to 800 repertoires, and some 12 million of these chains were shared by at least two donors. Raw reads were error-corrected and collapsed into unique sequences by a nearest-neighbor algorithm in which closely related sequences were merged to remove PCR and sequencing errors. CDR3 sequences were aligned to IMGT reference sequences to assign V, D and J gene segments. Each retained sequence needed at least a six-nucleotide match to both a V gene segment and a J gene segment. Rearrangements were called productive when the CDR3 lacked stop codons and stayed in frame with V and J; all others were non-productive. CDR3 was defined by IMGT convention, running from the second conserved V-encoded cysteine to the conserved J-encoded phenylalanine. Sequences without an unambiguous match to a single V gene segment were excluded from the earlier analysis of several hundred of the donors. An earlier analysis of almost 600 of the donors classified V segments as functional when productive rearrangements were above 56.7% and as segregating when the standard deviation between donors was above 5%. A statistical classification framework was built to diagnose cytomegalovirus status from the catalog of TCR beta chain sequences. A later analysis assigned V and J genes by comparing TCR nucleotide sequences with IMGT/GENE-DB human TR gene sequences. A later analysis assigned CDR3 sequences and most-parsimonious VDJ recombination scenarios with the TCRdist pipeline. In a later analysis, every TCR beta chain was defined by the combination of its CDR3 amino acid sequence and its V-gene family, and reads without a unique V-gene family were dropped. A later analysis removed 450 to 600 highly shared, low-generation-probability nucleotide sequences to deal with suspected cross-contamination and a sequencing artifact. In a later analysis, a clonal expansion index for each public chain was calculated from normalized within-repertoire ranks of inferred template counts. In a later analysis, generation probabilities were computed with a VDJ recombination model fitted to out-of-frame rearrangements, and the resulting probabilities were checked against IGoR. In a later analysis, TCR-TCR, TCR-HLA and TCR-CMV co-occurrence was scored with hypergeometric tests, and a repertoire-size bias correction was applied to TCR pairs. A later analysis estimated false discovery rates by permuting HLA or CMV assignments 20 times. In a later analysis, co-occurring TCRs were grouped using DBSCAN, and TCRdist sequence similarity was added for clustering within HLA-allele-positive subsets. For co-occurrence clustering, repertoires with fewer than 30,000 or more than 120,000 public chains were excluded, along with about five repertoires with anomalous nucleotide sharing. TCRdb provides this immuneACCESS table in a form limited to in-frame rearrangements. Some clones are lacking; in checked studies, under half of them reflect an unresolved V gene, and why the rest are absent is not known. Clonal size and the V and J genes are those of that table, whereas D and trimming came from the DNA. This sample's clone table shows 200,000 or so clones. Approximately 0.74% of the sample goes to the ten largest clones.

The cohort comprised some 700 healthy bone marrow donors. At the time of sampling, every cohort member was nominally healthy, though immune exposures that went unrecorded were likely present. The donor was CMV seronegative and was included in the group of about 400 seronegative cohort members. A peripheral blood sample was collected from each donor, and TCR beta sequencing was performed on peripheral blood mononuclear cells. Genomic DNA extraction from the blood cell samples was performed with the Qiagen DNeasy Blood Extraction Kit. This TCR was sampled from a boy aged 5-17 years in good health and CMV-seronegative. The sequenced sample was PBMCs. The sequence is built from TRBV19 and TRBJ2-1, and TRBD2 matches 7 of the central bases. The DNA reads TGTGCCAGTAGTCTCAATGGCGGGAGCTCCTACAATGAGCAGTTCTTC. This encodes CASSLNGGSSYNEQFF.